These T cell receptor beta chains were read from a single sample in a study of T cell responses to AZD1222 COVID-19 vaccine. Profiling relied on immunoSEQ multiplex PCR, and the TCRdb table lists in-frame clones only, not all of them. Of some 120,000 clones in the sample, about 91% are singletons; the top ten hold more than 1.5%. Source: peripheral blood, taken 28 days after the second AZD1222 dose. The origin of the receptors is an adult who received the AZD1222 COVID-19 vaccine. The CDR3 runs from the conserved cysteine through the conserved F or W. D genes are given only for firm matches.

d_call	cdr3_length	v_call	j_call	cdr3_aa	cdr3_nt
TRBD2	14	TRBV10-3	TRBJ2-4	CAISPKREQNIQYF	TGTGCCATCAGCCCTAAGCGGGAACAGAACATTCAGTACTTC
TRBD1	16	TRBV10-2	TRBJ2-2	CATRPGQGMNTGELFF	TGCGCCACACGTCCGGGACAGGGGATGAACACCGGGGAGCTGTTTTTT
NA	13	TRBV9	TRBJ2-2	CASSVVVAGELFF	TGTGCCAGCAGCGTAGTTGTAGCCGGGGAGCTGTTTTTT
TRBD1	12	TRBV27	TRBJ2-5	CASSAGTDVVYF	TGTGCCAGCAGTGCCGGGACAGACGTGGTGTACTTC
NA	13	TRBV5-4	TRBJ2-7	CARAHGRAYEQYF	TGTGCCAGGGCCCACGGCAGGGCCTACGAGCAGTACTTC
NA	14	TRBV2	TRBJ1-1	CASSQGRENTEAFF	TGTGCCAGCAGCCAGGGACGGGAGAACACTGAAGCTTTCTTT
TRBD1	17	TRBV3-1/TRBV3-2	TRBJ1-5	CASSQDLGTGGNQPQHF	TGTGCCAGCAGCCAAGATCTTGGGACAGGCGGGAATCAGCCCCAGCATTTT
TRBD2	14	TRBV7-9	TRBJ2-5	CASGEGRTGETQYF	TGTGCCAGCGGGGAGGGCAGGACGGGGGAGACCCAGTACTTC
NA	11	TRBV11-2	TRBJ2-2	CASSFLQELFF	TGTGCCAGCAGCTTTCTGCAGGAGCTGTTTTTT
TRBD2	14	TRBV30	TRBJ2-2	CAWSVAGASGELFF	TGTGCCTGGAGTGTAGCGGGAGCGAGCGGGGAGCTGTTTTTT
TRBD2	15	TRBV27	TRBJ2-1	CASRGSGRTYNEQFF	TGTGCCAGCAGGGGTAGCGGGAGGACCTACAATGAGCAGTTCTTC
NA	13	TRBV3-1/TRBV3-2	TRBJ1-5	CASSHPGNQPQHF	TGTGCCAGCAGCCATCCAGGGAATCAGCCCCAGCATTTT
NA	17	TRBV7-8	TRBJ1-5	CASSLALRASGSQPQHF	TGTGCCAGCAGCTTAGCGCTGAGGGCTTCGGGTAGTCAGCCCCAGCATTTT
NA	15	TRBV30	TRBJ1-2	CAWRTPGRSNYGYTF	TGTGCCTGGAGGACCCCGGGACGGAGTAACTATGGCTACACCTTC
NA	16	TRBV7-8	TRBJ2-1	CASSLRTGLADNEQFF	TGTGCCAGCAGCTTGAGAACGGGACTTGCGGACAATGAGCAGTTCTTC
NA	15	TRBV28	TRBJ2-7	CASSIGGASSYEQYF	TGTGCCAGCAGCATCGGCGGGGCAAGCTCCTACGAGCAGTACTTC